Listed below are T cell receptor beta chains from one sample, sequenced in a study of cytomegalovirus exposure and HLA in healthy donors. The assay was immunoSEQ multiplex PCR, and TCRdb's table has in-frame clones only and misses some. The table includes 130,000 or so clones, around 73% detected once. The sample was PBMCs. The origin of the receptors is a female donor in good health and CMV-seronegative. Each CDR3 is given with its conserved first and last residue. D genes are given only for firm matches. Size values are once, few and many counts, or a class for expanded clones, and some rows have none.

J,D,size,V,DNA,CDR3
TRBJ1-1,-,-,TRBV11-3,TGTGCCAGCAGCCGGACAATGAACACTGAAGCTTTCTTT,CASSRTMNTEAFF
TRBJ1-1,-,few,TRBV18,TGTGCCAGCTCACCGAGGGAAAGCATGAACACTGAAGCTTTCTTT,CASSPRESMNTEAFF
TRBJ2-3,-,once,TRBV12-2,TGTGCAAGTCGCTTATCGGGACTAGCGGATTTAATCCAAAGCACAGATACGCAGTATTTT,CASRLSGLADLIQSTDTQYF
TRBJ2-1,TRBD2,-,TRBV27,TGTGCCAGCAGTCCGGGACTAGCGGACTCCTACAATGAGCAGTTCTTC,CASSPGLADSYNEQFF
TRBJ2-7,-,-,TRBV6-1,TGTGCCAGCAGCGGACAGAACGAGCAGTACTTC,CASSGQNEQYF
TRBJ2-7,TRBD2,-,TRBV7-3,TGTGCCAGCAGAGCGAGCGGGAGGGGCGAGCAGTACTTC,CASRASGRGEQYF
TRBJ1-2,-,-,TRBV7-8,TGTGCCAGCAGCTTGTTGCAGGATTTCGCCTTC,CASSLLQDFAF
TRBJ2-7,TRBD1,-,TRBV27,TGTGCCAGCAACCCGACAGGGGCATCCTACGAGCAGTACTTC,CASNPTGASYEQYF
TRBJ1-2,TRBD1,-,TRBV2,TGTGCCAGCAGTGGGGTTGTGGTGGATCAGGGGGTTTATGGCTACACCTTC,CASSGVVVDQGVYGYTF
TRBJ2-7,TRBD1,-,TRBV29-1,TGCAGCGTTGAAGAGGGGGGACAGGGGCAGCGCGAGCAGTACTTC,CSVEEGGQGQREQYF
TRBJ1-1,TRBD1,few,TRBV10-1,TGCGCCAGCAGTACAGGGGGCCGTAACACTGAAGCTTTCTTT,CASSTGGRNTEAFF
TRBJ1-1,TRBD1,-,TRBV15,TGTGCCACCAGCTTTGGCAGGACAGGGATGGGCACTGAAGCTTTCTTT,CATSFGRTGMGTEAFF
TRBJ2-3,TRBD2,-,TRBV10-2,TGCGCCAGCAGACGTAGCGGGGTTGGCACAGATACGCAGTATTTT,CASRRSGVGTDTQYF
TRBJ2-7,TRBD1,-,TRBV27,TGTGCCAGCAGCCTCGGGACAGCCGCTACCTACGAGCAGTACTTC,CASSLGTAATYEQYF
TRBJ1-5,-,-,TRBV12-5,TGTGCTAGTGGTTTGTTAAACAATCAGCCCCAGCATTTT,CASGLLNNQPQHF
TRBJ1-2,-,-,TRBV4-1,TGCGCCAGCAGCCAAGTGGGGGGGGGCCAAGGCTACACCTTC,CASSQVGGGQGYTF
TRBJ1-1,-,-,TRBV6-5,TGTGCCAGCAGTTACGAGGGTAGGGAAACTGAAGCTTTCTTT,CASSYEGRETEAFF
TRBJ2-7,TRBD2,-,TRBV4-2,TGTGCCAGCAGCCAAGAATGGGAGGGTGACGAGCAGTACTTC,CASSQEWEGDEQYF
TRBJ1-2,TRBD1,-,TRBV5-1,TGCGCCAGCAGCTGGGGACAGGGGGATAACTATGGCTACACCTTC,CASSWGQGDNYGYTF
TRBJ1-6,TRBD1,once,TRBV2,TGTGCCAGCCGTACAGGGGTTGATAATTCACCCCTCCACTTT,CASRTGVDNSPLHF
TRBJ2-3,TRBD2,-,TRBV6-1,TGTGCCAGCAGTGAAGCGGGACGGGGGGGCCAGTGGGGCACAGATACGCAGTATTTT,CASSEAGRGGQWGTDTQYF
TRBJ1-2,-,-,TRBV30,TGTGCCTGGAGTACGGGGGGCTACACCTTC,CAWSTGGYTF
TRBJ2-1,TRBD2,-,TRBV7-8,TGTGCCAGCAGCTTAGCAAGGGGACTAGCGGGGTTGAATGAGCAGTTCTTC,CASSLARGLAGLNEQFF
TRBJ1-1,-,few,TRBV7-3,TGTGCCAGCAGCGCGACTAGGGGCCCGAACACTGAAGCTTTCTTT,CASSATRGPNTEAFF
TRBJ2-7,TRBD1,-,TRBV5-1,TGCGCCAGCAGCTTCAGGGGGTCCTACGAGCAGTACTTC,CASSFRGSYEQYF
TRBJ2-7,-,-,TRBV6-1,TGTGCCAGCAGGGGAGCTTACGAGCAGTACTTC,CASRGAYEQYF
TRBJ2-1,-,-,TRBV15,TGTGCCACCAGCGGTAGACAGATAAGCTCCTACAATGAGCAGTTCTTC,CATSGRQISSYNEQFF
TRBJ2-3,TRBD2,-,TRBV10-3,TGTGCCACCTACCCAGGACTAGCGGGAGGAGATACGCAGTATTTT,CATYPGLAGGDTQYF
TRBJ1-6,-,few,TRBV7-9,TGTGCCAGCAGCTTATACTCAGGAGCGGCCTATAATTCACCCCTCCACTTT,CASSLYSGAAYNSPLHF
TRBJ2-7,-,-,TRBV7-9,TGTGCCAGCTGGGGCAGGAGGGACTACGAGCAGTACTTC,CASWGRRDYEQYF
TRBJ1-1,TRBD1,-,TRBV5-1,TGCGCCAGCAGCGGGGACAGGGGTAGCACTGAAGCTTTCTTT,CASSGDRGSTEAFF
TRBJ2-1,TRBD2,-,TRBV6-1,TGTGCCAGCAGTGAAGCGCCGGGACTAGCGGGAAGGAGCTCCTACAATGAGCAGTTCTTC,CASSEAPGLAGRSSYNEQFF
TRBJ1-1,TRBD1,once,TRBV7-9,TGTGCCAGCAGCCCTCGACAGGGGGGAAACACTGAAGCTTTCTTT,CASSPRQGGNTEAFF
TRBJ1-1,-,-,TRBV28,TGTGCCAGCAGTTTATCCGGGGGTGACACTGAAGCTTTCTTT,CASSLSGGDTEAFF
TRBJ1-6,TRBD1,-,TRBV5-6,TGTGCCAGCAGCCTCGGGACAGTCCGAAGGGATAATTCACCCCTCCACTTT,CASSLGTVRRDNSPLHF
TRBJ2-7,TRBD1,-,TRBV29-1,TGCAGCGTTGCGGGACAGGAATCCTACGAGCAGTACTTC,CSVAGQESYEQYF
TRBJ1-1,-,-,TRBV4-1,TGCGCCAGCAGCCAAGCCTCTTTTGAGGGCCCTGACACTGAAGCTTTCTTT,CASSQASFEGPDTEAFF
TRBJ2-1,TRBD2,-,TRBV10-3,TGTGCCATCAGTGAGTCTAGCGGGGGGGCCGATGAGCAGTTCTTC,CAISESSGGADEQFF
TRBJ2-1,-,-,TRBV19,-,CASSSYGQGADFGNEQFF
TRBJ2-5,-,-,TRBV6-1,TGTGCCAGCAGTGACCCCGGGACATCCGAGACCCAGTACTTC,CASSDPGTSETQYF
TRBJ1-6,-,-,TRBV2,TGTGCCAGCAGGGAGCGGGACTCGTCCATGGGTTCACCCCTCCACTTT,CASRERDSSMGSPLHF
TRBJ2-7,-,-,TRBV6-1,TGTGCCAGCATTCGAGGCTACGAGCAGTACTTC,CASIRGYEQYF
TRBJ1-2,-,-,TRBV7-3,TGTGCCAGCAGCTCGATAGGGGGGGCTAACTATGGCTACACCTTC,CASSSIGGANYGYTF
TRBJ2-2,-,once,TRBV11-3,TGTGCCAGCAGCTTCGACATCTTGAACACCGGGGAGCTGTTTTTT,CASSFDILNTGELFF
TRBJ1-3,TRBD1,-,TRBV7-9,TGTGCCAGCAGCTTAGCCCAGGGGGCATTTGGAAACACCATATATTTT,CASSLAQGAFGNTIYF